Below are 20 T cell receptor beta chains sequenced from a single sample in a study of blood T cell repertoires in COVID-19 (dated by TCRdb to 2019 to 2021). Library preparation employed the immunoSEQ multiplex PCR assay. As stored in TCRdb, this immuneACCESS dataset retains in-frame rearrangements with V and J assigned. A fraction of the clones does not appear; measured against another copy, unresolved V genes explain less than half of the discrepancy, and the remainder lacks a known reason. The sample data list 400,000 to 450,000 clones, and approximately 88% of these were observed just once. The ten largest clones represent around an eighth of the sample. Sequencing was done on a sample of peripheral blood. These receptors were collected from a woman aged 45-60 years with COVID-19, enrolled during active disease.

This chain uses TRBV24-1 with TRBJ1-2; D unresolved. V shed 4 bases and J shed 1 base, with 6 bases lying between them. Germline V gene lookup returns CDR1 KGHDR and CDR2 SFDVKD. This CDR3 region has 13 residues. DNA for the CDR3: TGTGCCACCAGTGACGGGTTTAACTATGGCTACACCTTC. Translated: CATSDGFNYGYTF.

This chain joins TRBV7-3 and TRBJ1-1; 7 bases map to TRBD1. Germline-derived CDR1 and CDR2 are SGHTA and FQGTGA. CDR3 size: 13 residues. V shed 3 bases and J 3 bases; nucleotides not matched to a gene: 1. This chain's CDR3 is CASSFGQDTEAFF. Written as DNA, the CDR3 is TGTGCCAGCAGCTTCGGACAGGACACTGAAGCTTTCTTT.

CDR3 DNA: TGTGCCAGTAGTATCGTCGGTTACGAGCAGTACTTC. It specifies CASSIVGYEQYF. The V gene is TRBV19, the J gene TRBJ2-7; D is unresolved. Germline V CDR1 and CDR2: LNHDA, SQIVND (reference sequence). This CDR3 has 12 residues. V was cut by 3 bases and J by 4 bases, with 7 bases left in between.

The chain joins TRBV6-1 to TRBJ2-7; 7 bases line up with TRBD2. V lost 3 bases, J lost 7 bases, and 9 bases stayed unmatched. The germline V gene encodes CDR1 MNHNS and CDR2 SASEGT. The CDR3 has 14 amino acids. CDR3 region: CASSEGGVRREQYF. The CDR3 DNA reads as TGTGCCAGCAGTGAGGGGGGGGTACGTAGGGAGCAGTACTTC.

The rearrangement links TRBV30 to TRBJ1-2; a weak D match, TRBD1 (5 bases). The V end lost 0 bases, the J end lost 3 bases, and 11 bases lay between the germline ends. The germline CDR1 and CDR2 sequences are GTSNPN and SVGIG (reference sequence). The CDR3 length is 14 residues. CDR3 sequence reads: CAWSVRTGHYGYTF. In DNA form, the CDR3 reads TGTGCCTGGAGTGTGAGAACAGGCCACTATGGCTACACCTTC.

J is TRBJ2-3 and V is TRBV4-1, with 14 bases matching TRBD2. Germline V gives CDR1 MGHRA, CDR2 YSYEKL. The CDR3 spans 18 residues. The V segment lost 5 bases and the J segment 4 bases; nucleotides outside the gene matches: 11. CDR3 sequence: CASSLRESTSGGADTQYF. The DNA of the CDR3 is TGCGCCAGCAGCTTACGCGAATCGACTAGCGGGGGGGCAGATACGCAGTATTTT.

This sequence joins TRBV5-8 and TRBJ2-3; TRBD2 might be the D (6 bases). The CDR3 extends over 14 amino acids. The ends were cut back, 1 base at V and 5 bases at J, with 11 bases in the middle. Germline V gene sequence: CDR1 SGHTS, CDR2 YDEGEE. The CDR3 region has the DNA TGTGCCAGCAGCTTGAGGGACGGGGGAGATACGCAGTATTTT. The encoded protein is CASSLRDGGDTQYF.

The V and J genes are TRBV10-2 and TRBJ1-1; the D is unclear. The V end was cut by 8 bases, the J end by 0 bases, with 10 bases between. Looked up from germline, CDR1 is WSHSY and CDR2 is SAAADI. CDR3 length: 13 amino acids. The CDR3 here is CASADYLNTEAFF. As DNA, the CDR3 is TGCGCCAGCGCGGATTACTTGAACACTGAAGCTTTCTTT.

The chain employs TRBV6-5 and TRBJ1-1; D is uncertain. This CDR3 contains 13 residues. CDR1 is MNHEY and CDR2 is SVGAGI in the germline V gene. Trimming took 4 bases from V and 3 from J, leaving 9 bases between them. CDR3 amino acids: CASSFEGYTEAFF. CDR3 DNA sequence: TGTGCCAGCAGTTTCGAGGGATACACTGAAGCTTTCTTT.

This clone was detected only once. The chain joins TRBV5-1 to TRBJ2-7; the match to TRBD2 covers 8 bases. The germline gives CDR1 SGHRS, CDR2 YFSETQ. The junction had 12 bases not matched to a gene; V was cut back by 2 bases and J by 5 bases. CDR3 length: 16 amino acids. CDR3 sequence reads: CASSLFTGGAGHEQYF. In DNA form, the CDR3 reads TGCGCCAGCAGCTTATTCACGGGGGGGGCGGGCCACGAGCAGTACTTC.

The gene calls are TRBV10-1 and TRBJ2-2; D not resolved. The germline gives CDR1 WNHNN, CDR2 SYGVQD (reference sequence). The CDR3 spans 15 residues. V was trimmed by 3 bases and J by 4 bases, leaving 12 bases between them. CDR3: CASSETGWVTGELFF. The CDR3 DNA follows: TGCGCCAGCAGTGAAACCGGGTGGGTCACCGGGGAGCTGTTTTTT.

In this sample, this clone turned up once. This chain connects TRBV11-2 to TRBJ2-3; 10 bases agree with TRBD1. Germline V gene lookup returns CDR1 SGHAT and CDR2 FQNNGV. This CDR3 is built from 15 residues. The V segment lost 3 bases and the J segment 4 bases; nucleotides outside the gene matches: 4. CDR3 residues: CASSFDRGRADTQYF. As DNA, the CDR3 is TGTGCCAGCAGCTTTGACAGGGGGCGCGCAGATACGCAGTATTTT.

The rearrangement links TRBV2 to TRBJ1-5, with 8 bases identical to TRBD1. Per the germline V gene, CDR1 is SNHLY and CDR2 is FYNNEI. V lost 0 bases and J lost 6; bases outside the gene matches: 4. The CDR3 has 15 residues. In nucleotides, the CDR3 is TGTGCCAGCAGTGAAGCAGGGACAGGCCCTCAGCCCCAGCATTTT. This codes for CASSEAGTGPQPQHF.

The CDR3 DNA follows: TGCGCCAGCAGCTTGATCCCCGTAGAGGGGACTAACGAGCAGTACTTC. Protein: CASSLIPVEGTNEQYF. The chain couples TRBV5-1 to TRBJ2-7; TRBD2 matches at 7 bases. The CDR3 runs 16 residues. V lost 1 base to trimming and J lost 5 bases; unmatched junction nucleotides: 12. The germline V gene encodes CDR1 SGHRS and CDR2 YFSETQ.

The DNA of the CDR3 is TGCGCCAGCAGCTTGGCTGGCACAGCCGATGGCTACACCTTC. Translated: CASSLAGTADGYTF. The rearrangement joins TRBV5-1 to TRBJ1-2; no definite D call. Trimming removed 0 bases from V and 6 bases from J, with 12 bases in between. The CDR3 has 14 amino acids. The germline V gene has CDR1 SGHRS and CDR2 YFSETQ.

CDR3 DNA: TGTGCCAGCAGCCGCGGTGGCGGATCGTTCAATCAGCCCCAGCATTTT. Amino acid sequence: CASSRGGGSFNQPQHF. The chain couples TRBV9 to TRBJ1-5, with D hard to call. This CDR3 is built from 16 residues. V gave up 4 bases and J gave up 3 bases, with 17 bases separating them. Germline V CDR1 and CDR2: SGDLS, YYNGEE. Looking up the rest from reference TRBV9 and TRBJ1-5 gives the full variable domain: DSGVTQTPKHLITATGQRVTLRCSPRSGDLSVYWYQQSLDQGLQFLIQYYNGEERAKGNILERFSAQQFPDLHSELNLSSLELGDSALYFCASSRGGGSFNQPQHFGDGTRLSIL.

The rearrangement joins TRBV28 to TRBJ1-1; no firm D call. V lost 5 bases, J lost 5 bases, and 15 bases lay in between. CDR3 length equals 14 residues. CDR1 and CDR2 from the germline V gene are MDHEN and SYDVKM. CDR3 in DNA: TGTGCCAGCAGTCCCCGGATTGCCGGGACTGAAGCTTTCTTT. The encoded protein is CASSPRIAGTEAFF.

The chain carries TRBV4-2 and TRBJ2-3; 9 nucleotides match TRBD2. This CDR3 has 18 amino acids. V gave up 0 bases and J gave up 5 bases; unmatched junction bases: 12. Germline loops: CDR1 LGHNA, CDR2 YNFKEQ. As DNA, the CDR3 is TGTGCCAGCAGCCAAGATTGGCGGGGGGGCCGTGTTAGAGATACGCAGTATTTT. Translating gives CASSQDWRGGRVRDTQYF.

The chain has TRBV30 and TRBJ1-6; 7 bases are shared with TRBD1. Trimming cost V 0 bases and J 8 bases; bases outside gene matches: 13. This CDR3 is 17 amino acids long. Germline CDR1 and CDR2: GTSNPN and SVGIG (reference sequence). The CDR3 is CAWSVNRGSHSDSPLHF. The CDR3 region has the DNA TGTGCCTGGAGTGTTAACAGGGGATCTCACTCTGATTCACCCCTCCACTTT.

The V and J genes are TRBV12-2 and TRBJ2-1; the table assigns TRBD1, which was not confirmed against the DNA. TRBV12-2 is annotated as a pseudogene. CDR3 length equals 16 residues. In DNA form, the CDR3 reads TGTGCAAGTCGCTCTATAGGGGGCTTTCGCCACAATGAGCAGTTCTTC. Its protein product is CASRSIGGFRHNEQFF.